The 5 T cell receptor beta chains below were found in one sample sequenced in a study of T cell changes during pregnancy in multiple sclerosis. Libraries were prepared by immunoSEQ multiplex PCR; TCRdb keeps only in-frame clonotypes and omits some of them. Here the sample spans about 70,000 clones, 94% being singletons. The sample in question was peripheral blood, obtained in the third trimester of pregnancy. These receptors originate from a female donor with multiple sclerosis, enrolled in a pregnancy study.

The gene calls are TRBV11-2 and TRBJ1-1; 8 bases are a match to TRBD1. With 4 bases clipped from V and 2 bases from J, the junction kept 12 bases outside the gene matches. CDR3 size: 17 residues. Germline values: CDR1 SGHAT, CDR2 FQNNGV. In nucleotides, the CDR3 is TGTGCCAGCAGCTCCCCCCGCCTGACAGGGGACAACACTGAAGCTTTCTTT. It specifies CASSSPRLTGDNTEAFF.

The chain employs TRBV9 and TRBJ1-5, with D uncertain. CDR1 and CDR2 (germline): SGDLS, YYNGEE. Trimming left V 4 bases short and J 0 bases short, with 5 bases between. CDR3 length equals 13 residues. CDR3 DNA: TGTGCCAGCAGCACACGTAGCAATCAGCCCCAGCATTTT. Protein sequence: CASSTRSNQPQHF.

CDR3 residues: CASREGAAKNIQYF. CDR3 in DNA: TGTGCCAGCAGGGAAGGAGCTGCCAAAAACATTCAGTACTTC. This sequence joins TRBV5-4 and TRBJ2-4; D ambiguous. Germline lookup yields CDR1 SGHNT and CDR2 YYREEE (reference sequence). V lost 5 bases and J lost 1, with 10 bases in between. The CDR3 extends over 14 amino acids.

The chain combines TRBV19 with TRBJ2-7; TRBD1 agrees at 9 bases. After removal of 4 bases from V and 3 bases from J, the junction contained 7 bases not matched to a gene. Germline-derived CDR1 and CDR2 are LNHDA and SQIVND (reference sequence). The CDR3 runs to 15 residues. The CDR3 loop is CASSTMTGGYYEQYF. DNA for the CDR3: TGTGCCAGTAGTACAATGACAGGGGGGTACTACGAGCAGTACTTC.

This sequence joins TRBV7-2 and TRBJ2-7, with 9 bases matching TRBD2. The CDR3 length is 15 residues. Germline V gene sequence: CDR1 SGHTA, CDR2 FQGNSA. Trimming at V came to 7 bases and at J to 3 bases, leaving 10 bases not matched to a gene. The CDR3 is CASTITGGGGYEQYF. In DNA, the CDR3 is TGTGCCAGCACCATCACCGGCGGGGGGGGCTACGAGCAGTACTTC.